The 6 T cell receptor beta chains given below trace back to one sample, sequenced in a study of PD-L1 blockade in urothelial cancer. The data were produced by immunoSEQ multiplex PCR, yet TCRdb's version contains in-frame clones alone and is incomplete. In the table there are about 80,000 clones, roughly 87% of which are singletons. The sequencing used PBMCs, collected around atezolizumab (anti-PD-L1) treatment. Receptors originate from a woman in her 70s with urothelial cancer.

The table lists this clone with a count of one. The gene calls are TRBV5-1 and TRBJ1-2, with TRBD1 matching over 9 bases. The CDR3 is 14 amino acids. The V and J ends lost 4 bases and 4 bases, in that order; junction bases with no gene match: 5. The germline V gene encodes CDR1 SGHRS and CDR2 YFSETQ. The CDR3 nucleotides are TGCGCCAGCAGCATCACAGGGGGCGCCTATGGCTACACCTTC. As protein: CASSITGGAYGYTF.

The V gene is TRBV2, the J gene TRBJ2-1; D is perhaps TRBD2 (6 bases). Between the trimmed V and J ends, which lost 6 bases and 2 bases, there was a span of 17 bases. The CDR3 has 16 residues. In germline, CDR1 is SNHLY, CDR2 FYNNEI. CDR3 in DNA: TGTGCCAGCAGCGATGGACGGACTAAGCCCTACAATGAGCAGTTCTTC. It is translated as CASSDGRTKPYNEQFF.

The gene calls are TRBV5-1 and TRBJ2-2; 10 bases map to TRBD1. Per germline, CDR1 SGHRS and CDR2 YFSETQ. Trimming took 3 bases from V and 9 from J; bases not matched to a gene: 8. This CDR3 contains 15 residues. Written as DNA, the CDR3 is TGCGCCAGCAGCTGGGGGGGACAGGGGTCCCGGGAGCTGTTTTTT. It is translated as CASSWGGQGSRELFF.

V and J are TRBV5-1 and TRBJ1-1; D not certain. The V end lost 1 base, the J end lost 4 bases, and 11 bases lay between the germline ends. This CDR3 is 14 amino acids long. Germline CDR1 SGHRS, CDR2 YFSETQ. The CDR3 loop is CASSLTGSGTEAFF. In nucleotides, the CDR3 is TGCGCCAGCAGCTTGACGGGTTCCGGCACTGAAGCTTTCTTT.

The chain couples TRBV5-4 to TRBJ2-2, with D maybe TRBD2 (7 bases). The CDR3 consists of 16 residues. Trimming pared 4 bases from V and 1 base from J, leaving 14 bases between. Germline CDR1 and CDR2: SGHNT and YYREEE (reference sequence). CDR3 residues: CASSRGGALNTGELFF. CDR3 nucleotides: TGTGCCAGCAGCCGTGGGGGGGCCCTGAACACCGGGGAGCTGTTTTTT. Drawing the rest from reference TRBV5-4 and TRBJ2-2, the complete variable domain is ETGVTQSPTHLIKTRGQQVTLRCSSQSGHNTVSWYQQALGQGPQFIFQYYREEENGRGNFPPRFSGLQFPNYSSELNVNALELDDSALYLCASSRGGALNTGELFFGEGSRLTVL.

The chain has TRBV19 and TRBJ1-2; 8 nucleotides match TRBD1. Germline-derived CDR1 and CDR2 are LNHDA and SQIVND (reference sequence). V was pared by 6 bases and J by 4 bases, with 7 bases of the junction left unmatched. This CDR3 contains 14 residues. The CDR3 loop is CASRPQGGPYGYTF. CDR3 bases: TGTGCCAGTAGGCCACAGGGGGGGCCCTATGGCTACACCTTC.